Listed below are T cell receptor beta chains from one sample, sequenced in a study of cytomegalovirus exposure and HLA in healthy donors. Method: immunoSEQ multiplex PCR; TCRdb's copy keeps in-frame clones and lacks some. The sample has under 250,000 clones; approximately 81% are singletons. Sample: PBMCs. The receptors stem from a girl aged 2 to 9 in good health and CMV-seronegative. The CDR3 runs from the conserved cysteine through the conserved F or W. Each record gives: D gene, J gene, clone size, V gene, CDR3 protein, CDR3 DNA. D genes are given only for firm matches. For some rows the clone size is stated as once, few or many, or as a class when expanded; others skip it.

D gene: NA
J gene: TRBJ1-6
clone size: NA
V gene: TRBV5-1
CDR3 protein: CASSSSGELRSPLHF
CDR3 DNA: TGCGCCAGCAGCTCCTCCGGGGAGCTTCGTTCACCCCTCCACTTT

D gene: TRBD1
J gene: TRBJ2-5
clone size: NA
V gene: TRBV2
CDR3 protein: CASTAGGIETQYF
CDR3 DNA: TGTGCCAGCACGGCAGGGGGAATAGAGACCCAGTACTTC

D gene: TRBD1
J gene: TRBJ1-1
clone size: NA
V gene: TRBV5-4
CDR3 protein: CASSFGGQGLAFF
CDR3 DNA: TGTGCCAGCAGCTTTGGAGGACAGGGCTTAGCTTTCTTT

D gene: TRBD1
J gene: TRBJ2-7
clone size: NA
V gene: TRBV11-1
CDR3 protein: CASSDKDRLNYEQYF
CDR3 DNA: TGTGCCAGCAGCGATAAGGACAGGCTCAACTACGAGCAGTACTTC

D gene: TRBD2
J gene: TRBJ2-1
clone size: NA
V gene: TRBV5-1
CDR3 protein: CASSNSGSYNEQFF
CDR3 DNA: TGCGCCAGCAGTAATAGCGGGAGTTACAATGAGCAGTTCTTC

D gene: NA
J gene: TRBJ2-5
clone size: NA
V gene: TRBV18
CDR3 protein: CASSPPVRETQYF
CDR3 DNA: TGTGCCAGCTCACCACCGGTGAGAGAGACCCAGTACTTC

D gene: TRBD2
J gene: TRBJ2-7
clone size: NA
V gene: TRBV6-5
CDR3 protein: CASSYSTSGYYEQYF
CDR3 DNA: TGTGCCAGCAGTTACTCGACTAGCGGCTACTACGAGCAGTACTTC

D gene: NA
J gene: TRBJ1-1
clone size: NA
V gene: TRBV7-6
CDR3 protein: CASSSMGGAEAFF
CDR3 DNA: TGTGCCAGCAGCTCCATGGGGGGGGCTGAAGCTTTCTTT

D gene: TRBD2
J gene: TRBJ2-1
clone size: few
V gene: TRBV7-9
CDR3 protein: CASSLGTSGYNEQFF
CDR3 DNA: TGTGCCAGCAGCTTAGGGACTAGCGGGTACAATGAGCAGTTCTTC

D gene: NA
J gene: TRBJ1-1
clone size: NA
V gene: TRBV5-6
CDR3 protein: CASSDPRGDTEAFF
CDR3 DNA: TGTGCCAGCAGCGACCCTCGGGGGGACACTGAAGCTTTCTTT

D gene: NA
J gene: TRBJ2-2
clone size: NA
V gene: TRBV29-1
CDR3 protein: CSVGDRPTGELFF
CDR3 DNA: TGCAGCGTCGGTGACAGACCCACCGGGGAGCTGTTTTTT

D gene: TRBD1
J gene: TRBJ2-5
clone size: NA
V gene: TRBV30
CDR3 protein: CAWSGTGQETQYF
CDR3 DNA: TGTGCCTGGAGTGGGACAGGTCAAGAGACCCAGTACTTC

D gene: TRBD2
J gene: TRBJ2-7
clone size: NA
V gene: TRBV7-2
CDR3 protein: CASSLGTSGTYEQYF
CDR3 DNA: TGTGCCAGCAGCTTAGGGACTAGCGGGACCTACGAGCAGTACTTC

D gene: TRBD1
J gene: TRBJ1-2
clone size: NA
V gene: TRBV9
CDR3 protein: CASSPHHPGTGGVLSGYTF
CDR3 DNA: TGTGCCAGCAGCCCGCATCACCCCGGGACAGGGGGCGTATTAAGCGGCTACACCTTC

D gene: TRBD1
J gene: TRBJ1-2
clone size: NA
V gene: TRBV18
CDR3 protein: CASSGDRAYGYTF
CDR3 DNA: TGTGCCAGCTCCGGGGACAGGGCCTATGGCTACACCTTC

D gene: NA
J gene: TRBJ2-5
clone size: NA
V gene: TRBV4-1
CDR3 protein: CASSQGSQGYLPAQETQYF
CDR3 DNA: TGCGCCAGCAGCCAAGGAAGCCAGGGATACCTACCTGCCCAAGAGACCCAGTACTTC

D gene: NA
J gene: TRBJ2-2
clone size: NA
V gene: TRBV18
CDR3 protein: CASRGTRANTGELFF
CDR3 DNA: TGTGCCAGCCGCGGGACTCGAGCTAACACCGGGGAGCTGTTTTTT

D gene: TRBD1
J gene: TRBJ2-3
clone size: NA
V gene: TRBV10-3
CDR3 protein: CAISRQGRADTQYF
CDR3 DNA: TGTGCCATCAGCCGACAGGGTAGGGCAGATACGCAGTATTTT

D gene: NA
J gene: TRBJ2-7
clone size: NA
V gene: TRBV29-1
CDR3 protein: CSVLTSRSSYEQYF
CDR3 DNA: TGCAGCGTTTTGACTAGTCGAAGCTCCTACGAGCAGTACTTC

D gene: TRBD1
J gene: TRBJ1-5
clone size: NA
V gene: TRBV6-5
CDR3 protein: CASGGQGANQPQHF
CDR3 DNA: TGTGCCAGCGGCGGACAGGGGGCCAATCAGCCCCAGCATTTT

D gene: NA
J gene: TRBJ2-1
clone size: NA
V gene: TRBV6-1
CDR3 protein: CASRRAQYNEQFF
CDR3 DNA: TGTGCCAGCAGGAGGGCCCAATACAATGAGCAGTTCTTC

D gene: TRBD1
J gene: TRBJ1-4
clone size: NA
V gene: TRBV29-1
CDR3 protein: CSVESRGQGSEKLFF
CDR3 DNA: TGCAGCGTTGAATCAAGGGGACAGGGGTCTGAAAAACTGTTTTTT

D gene: NA
J gene: TRBJ2-1
clone size: NA
V gene: TRBV4-1
CDR3 protein: CASSRGRGSTNNEQFF
CDR3 DNA: TGCGCCAGCAGCCGGGGCAGGGGTAGCACTAACAATGAGCAGTTCTTC

D gene: TRBD2
J gene: TRBJ2-3
clone size: NA
V gene: TRBV18
CDR3 protein: CASHRPPSGTDTQYF
CDR3 DNA: TGTGCCAGCCATCGTCCCCCTAGCGGGACAGATACGCAGTATTTT

D gene: NA
J gene: TRBJ2-5
clone size: NA
V gene: TRBV5-1
CDR3 protein: CASSLLKGGQETQYF
CDR3 DNA: TGCGCCAGCAGCTTGCTAAAGGGAGGCCAAGAGACCCAGTACTTC

D gene: NA
J gene: TRBJ1-2
clone size: NA
V gene: TRBV25-1
CDR3 protein: CASSDSLAGGYTF
CDR3 DNA: TGTGCCAGCAGTGATTCGCTCGCGGGAGGCTACACCTTC

D gene: TRBD2
J gene: TRBJ2-7
clone size: NA
V gene: TRBV27
CDR3 protein: CASSLSGLAGEVGEQYF
CDR3 DNA: TGTGCCAGCAGTTTATCGGGACTAGCGGGAGAGGTGGGGGAGCAGTACTTC

D gene: NA
J gene: TRBJ2-6
clone size: NA
V gene: TRBV14
CDR3 protein: CASSQQGSPGANVLTF
CDR3 DNA: TGTGCCAGCAGCCAACAGGGTTCCCCTGGGGCCAACGTCCTGACTTTC

D gene: NA
J gene: TRBJ2-7
clone size: NA
V gene: TRBV6-5
CDR3 protein: CASSRILDDYEQYF
CDR3 DNA: TGTGCCAGCAGTCGTATACTAGATGACTACGAGCAGTACTTC

D gene: NA
J gene: TRBJ2-1
clone size: NA
V gene: TRBV19
CDR3 protein: CASSRQTDNEQFF
CDR3 DNA: TGTGCCAGTAGTCGACAGACCGACAATGAGCAGTTCTTC

D gene: NA
J gene: TRBJ1-2
clone size: once
V gene: TRBV7-6
CDR3 protein: CASSLRSGLANYGYTF
CDR3 DNA: TGTGCCAGCAGCTTAAGGTCCGGGTTAGCTAACTATGGCTACACCTTC

D gene: NA
J gene: TRBJ1-2
clone size: NA
V gene: TRBV18
CDR3 protein: CASSLDSLSYTF
CDR3 DNA: TGTGCCAGCTCGCTGGACAGTCTGAGCTACACCTTC

D gene: TRBD2
J gene: TRBJ2-2
clone size: NA
V gene: TRBV19
CDR3 protein: CASSSGLGLATGELFF
CDR3 DNA: TGTGCCAGTAGTTCGGGACTAGGTCTAGCGACCGGGGAGCTGTTTTTT

D gene: NA
J gene: TRBJ2-7
clone size: NA
V gene: TRBV2
CDR3 protein: CASSARGKAYEQYF
CDR3 DNA: TGTGCCAGCAGTGCCCGCGGGAAGGCCTACGAGCAGTACTTC

D gene: NA
J gene: TRBJ2-3
clone size: NA
V gene: TRBV7-2
CDR3 protein: CASSLGDTDTQYF
CDR3 DNA: TGTGCCAGCAGCTTAGGAGACACAGATACGCAGTATTTT

D gene: TRBD1
J gene: TRBJ1-1
clone size: NA
V gene: TRBV5-6
CDR3 protein: CASTRDRGTEAFF
CDR3 DNA: TGTGCCAGCACCAGGGACAGGGGTACTGAAGCTTTCTTT

D gene: TRBD2
J gene: TRBJ2-7
clone size: NA
V gene: TRBV10-3
CDR3 protein: CAISSGVSSYEQYF
CDR3 DNA: TGTGCCATCAGTAGCGGGGTCAGCTCCTACGAGCAGTACTTC

D gene: TRBD1
J gene: TRBJ2-5
clone size: once
V gene: TRBV5-5
CDR3 protein: CASSQDRLLGSETQYF
CDR3 DNA: TGTGCCAGCAGCCAGGACAGGCTATTGGGGTCAGAGACCCAGTACTTC

D gene: NA
J gene: TRBJ1-6
clone size: NA
V gene: TRBV6-1
CDR3 protein: CAGGGPSPLHF
CDR3 DNA: TGTGCCGGCGGCGGTCCATCTCCCCTCCACTTT

D gene: TRBD1
J gene: TRBJ2-3
clone size: NA
V gene: TRBV27
CDR3 protein: CASSSRGRGTDTQYF
CDR3 DNA: TGTGCCAGCAGTTCCAGGGGGCGAGGCACAGATACGCAGTATTTT

D gene: NA
J gene: TRBJ1-1
clone size: NA
V gene: TRBV9
CDR3 protein: CASGQGGGNTEAFF
CDR3 DNA: TGTGCCAGCGGCCAAGGGGGGGGGAACACTGAAGCTTTCTTT